This record covers a single T cell receptor (beta chain). Its antigen target is currently unknown. The germline gene is not matched at one end of the junction; a read error may be the cause. The record originates from a study of post-analysis software for immune sequencing data (dated by TCRdb to between 2014 and 2016). Background for the entire study: Relapsing-remitting, secondary progressive and progressive-relapsing multiple sclerosis were recorded as disease courses, and subtype annotation was lacking for some patients. A subset of samples was prepared in parallel using single-end sample barcoding, then pooled and co-amplified after Illumina adapter ligation. The patient repertoires were compared against around eleven previously published healthy control repertoires obtained from donors aged 6 to 25 years. What the study reported, not specific to this receptor: Strong co-clustering of samples prepared in the same batch was shown by direct clustering with F measure, prompting a batch-effect correction. The multiple sclerosis patient group was slightly younger than the control group. About 5 TRBV segments, including TRBV5-6, TRBV5-1 and TRBV20-1, were significantly more frequent in patients than controls. Significantly lower normalized Chao1 diversity was found in multiple sclerosis patients than in controls, suggesting substantial peripheral T-cell clonal expansion.

To demonstrate the VDJtools post-analysis software, TCR beta repertoires were profiled from the peripheral blood of 10 to 15 young patients with multiple sclerosis. The multiple sclerosis patients were children and adolescents ranging in age from roughly 6 to 15 years. Libraries were built with PCR. These reads were obtained on an Illumina HiSeq 2500. To reduce PCR and sequencing biases, unique molecular identifiers were built into the TCR beta cDNA libraries. Approximately 500,000 cDNA molecules were obtained per 1 to 10 million input T cells, so each molecule approximated one T cell. The patient libraries were prepared and sequenced using the same protocol as the earlier healthy control dataset. Within a given batch, samples were prepared together, multiplexed and sequenced on the same HiSeq lane. In the authors' own workflow: MIGEC was used to process the raw barcoded reads, and molecular identifier groups with only a single read were discarded before consensus assembly and CDR3 extraction. Clonotype tables were post-analysed with VDJtools, and diversity was normalized by down-sampling all datasets to the smallest sample size. Repertoire overlap clustering matched CDR3 amino acid but not nucleotide sequences to correct batch-related cross-sample contamination. TCRdb reprocessed the public reads (quality trimming at Q25 with fastp, clone calling with MiXCR) and kept in-frame beta chains. Entries are consolidated by CDR3 protein sequence, retaining the most common genes and DNA. TCRdb, rather than the study authors, made the V and J calls. The sample table holds 150,000 to 200,000 distinct CDR3 sequences, of which about 29% were seen once. Together, the top ten hold approximately 1.5% of the sample.

Sequences LGHDT (CDR1) and YNNKEL (CDR2) are obtained from the germline V gene (reference sequence). The CDR3, from cysteine to phenylalanine, totals 12 residues. The CDR3 DNA has 36 bases and is translated from base 1. The clonotype was recovered from a girl aged 10 to 17 with multiple sclerosis. Recombination joined TRBV3-1 with TRBJ2-1, with TRBD1 as a weak D call on 6 bases. What was sequenced was blood. The DNA is as follows: TGTACCAGCAGCCTCGTACAGGGTGAGCAGTTCTTC. Its translation reads: CTSSLVQGEQFF.